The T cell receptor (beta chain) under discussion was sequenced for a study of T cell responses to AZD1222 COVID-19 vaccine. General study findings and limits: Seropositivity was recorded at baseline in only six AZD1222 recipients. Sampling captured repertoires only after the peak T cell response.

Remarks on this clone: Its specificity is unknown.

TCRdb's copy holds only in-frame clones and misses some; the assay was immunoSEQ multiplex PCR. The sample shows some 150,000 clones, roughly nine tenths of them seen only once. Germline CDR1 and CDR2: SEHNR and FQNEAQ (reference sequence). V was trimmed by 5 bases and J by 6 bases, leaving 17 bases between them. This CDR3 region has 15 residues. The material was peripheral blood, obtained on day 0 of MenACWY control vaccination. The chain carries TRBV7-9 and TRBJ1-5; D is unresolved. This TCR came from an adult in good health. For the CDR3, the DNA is TGTGCCAGCAGCCCGACGGATTTTAAAGGTCAGCCCCAGCATTTT. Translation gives CASSPTDFKGQPQHF.